This T cell receptor beta chain appears in the sequencing data of a study of tumor-infiltrating lymphocytes in primary liver carcinoma. Study-wide background: The five patients, who were men and women, ranged in age from 30 to 69 years. Samples had roughly 3.65 to 8 million productive TCRbeta reads, comparable between tissue types.

The CDR3 spans 14 residues. The V gene's germline CDR1 is SGHAT and CDR2 FQNNGV. V lost 1 base, J lost 3 bases, and 6 bases lay in between. Extraction also yielded germline DNA, while blood RNA was obtained from unsorted whole blood. Four milliliters of peripheral blood were gathered ahead of the operation. Researchers generated TCR beta cDNA from around 510 ng of total RNA, relying on a constant-region primer. Three-round nested multiplex PCR performed with slightly modified ARM-PCR produced the TCR beta libraries. Researchers ran the first two PCR rounds for approximately 10 cycles each with TRBV1-TRBV30 forward primers and a C-beta reverse primer. TCRdb ran MiXCR on the multiplex PCR reads and lists one entry per CDR3 protein. Of about 180,000 distinct CDR3 sequences in the sample, about 60% were seen once. A remark on this clonotype: A read error is possible here, since a much larger clone lies one base away.

The chain employs TRBV11-2 and TRBJ2-2; D is undetermined. This TCR derives from a man aged 40-50 years with primary liver carcinoma and hepatitis B virus infection. Input material: peripheral blood. As DNA, the CDR3 is TGTGCCAGCAGCTTAGGCCTTCACACCGGGGAGCTGTTTTTT. As protein: CASSLGLHTGELFF.